A selection of T cell receptor beta chains follows, all from one sample in a study of shared clonotypes between healthy human individuals. TCRdb's table, derived via immunoSEQ multiplex PCR, lists solely in-frame clones and lacks some. The repertoire includes 850,000 to 1,100,000 clones, approximately 80% of them detected once, and 0.89% sits in the top ten. The specimen sequenced was memory CD4+ T cells from PBMCs. These receptors all stem from a man aged 18 to 30 in good health. Some clones in this sample may be carry-over from other donors' samples. Both conserved end residues are part of each CDR3. Each record gives: D gene, J gene, V gene, clone size, CDR3 DNA, CDR3 protein. The D gene is left open where the match is weak. Where a row states a size, it is once, few, many or the class of an expanded clone; other rows omit it.

TRBD1,TRBJ1-1,TRBV7-8,-,TGTGCCAGCAGCCCCCGGGACAGGGGAATTGAAGCTTTCTTT,CASSPRDRGIEAFF
-,TRBJ1-5,TRBV5-6,-,TGTGCCAGCAGTGTGAGGAGGACTAAGCCCCAGCATTTT,CASSVRRTKPQHF
-,TRBJ2-1,TRBV25-1,-,TGTGCCAGCAGTGCCACCCTTGGCCTCAATGAGCAGTTCTTC,CASSATLGLNEQFF
-,TRBJ1-2,TRBV28,-,TGTGCCACATCGGGCGGCACATCTAACTATGGCTACACCTTC,CATSGGTSNYGYTF
TRBD2,TRBJ2-7,TRBV6-1,once,TGTGCCACCCAATCGGGACTAGCGGGCTCCTACGAGCAGTACTTC,CATQSGLAGSYEQYF
TRBD1,TRBJ1-1,TRBV6-5,-,TGTGCCAGCAAGGGACAGGGGGCGGGGAACACTGAAGCTTTCTTT,CASKGQGAGNTEAFF
-,TRBJ1-4,TRBV5-5,-,TGTGCCAGCAGCCCCGGGGGGTCGTACGAAAAACTGTTTTTT,CASSPGGSYEKLFF
TRBD1,TRBJ1-1,TRBV28,few,TGTGCCAGCAGTCTCATTAACAGGGGTGAAGCTTTCTTT,CASSLINRGEAFF
-,TRBJ2-2,TRBV4-3,few,TGCGCCAGCAGCCAAGATGTGCTCGGGGAGCTGTTTTTT,CASSQDVLGELFF
-,TRBJ1-4,TRBV6-6,-,TGTGCCAGCAGTTATAGGACAGCAAATGAAAAACTGTTTTTT,CASSYRTANEKLFF
-,TRBJ2-1,TRBV6-1,-,TGTGCCAGCAGTGAAAAGGGCAGGGGGGTGTACAATGAGCAGTTCTTC,CASSEKGRGVYNEQFF
-,TRBJ1-2,TRBV18,-,TGTGCCAGCTCACCACAGAACCGGATCCATGGCTACACCTTC,CASSPQNRIHGYTF
-,TRBJ1-4,TRBV2,-,TGTACCAGCAGTGCTCAGGGGTCTAATGAAAAACTGTTTTTT,CTSSAQGSNEKLFF
TRBD2,TRBJ2-7,TRBV9,-,TGTGCCAGCAGCGTAGGGGCGGGAGAGGGCTACGAGCAGTACTTC,CASSVGAGEGYEQYF
-,TRBJ1-1,TRBV28,-,TGTGCCAGCAGTCAGGGTCGGCGGGGAGTCAACACTGAAGCTTTCTTT,CASSQGRRGVNTEAFF
-,TRBJ2-7,TRBV9,-,TGTGCCAGCGGGGCCCACGGCGAGCAGTACTTC,CASGAHGEQYF
-,TRBJ2-4,TRBV21-1,-,TGTGCCAGCAGCAATGACAGGGGGACCAAAAACATTCAGTACTTC,CASSNDRGTKNIQYF
TRBD1,TRBJ2-4,TRBV2,-,TGTGCCAGCAGTGAGAGGACAGGGATATACATTCAGTACTTC,CASSERTGIYIQYF
TRBD2,TRBJ2-1,TRBV2,-,TGTGCCAGCAGCTTCGGACTAGCGGAGCAGTTCTTC,CASSFGLAEQFF
TRBD2,TRBJ2-1,TRBV13,few,TGTGCCAGCAGCTTAGCAGAGGCTAGCGGGGTCCATGAGCAGTTCTTC,CASSLAEASGVHEQFF
-,TRBJ1-5,TRBV7-2,-,TGTGCCAGCAGTTCAGGAGCAGCCCGCTCCAATCAGCCCCAGCATTTT,CASSSGAARSNQPQHF
-,TRBJ2-7,TRBV5-6,once,TGTGCCAGCAGCTCCCTAGGGGGGGGAGGCGAGCAGTACTTC,CASSSLGGGGEQYF
-,TRBJ2-1,TRBV5-8,-,TGTGCCAGCAGCTTGTTCCAGATCTCCAGTAAAGGCAATGAGCAGTTCTTC,CASSLFQISSKGNEQFF
-,TRBJ1-2,TRBV18,few,TGTGCCAGCTCACAACTCGCGGCTGATGGCTATGGCTACACCTTC,CASSQLAADGYGYTF
-,TRBJ2-1,TRBV11-2,-,TGTGCCAGCAGCTACCATACCAATGAGCAGTTCTTC,CASSYHTNEQFF
TRBD1,TRBJ2-7,TRBV25-1,-,TGTGCCAGCAGTCGGCTACCGGGACAGGGGCCGGGCGAGCAGTACTTC,CASSRLPGQGPGEQYF
-,TRBJ1-2,TRBV6-1,-,TGTGCCAGCAGTGTCGACAGTAACTATGGCTACACCTTC,CASSVDSNYGYTF
TRBD1,TRBJ1-4,TRBV4-2,-,TGTGCCAGCAGCCAAGGACAGGGACTAAATGAAAAACTGTTTTTT,CASSQGQGLNEKLFF
-,TRBJ1-4,TRBV21-1,-,TGTGGGAGGGGGCACGAAAAACTGTTTTTT,CGRGHEKLFF
TRBD1,TRBJ1-5,TRBV10-2,few,TGCGCCAGCAGTGGAACAGGGGCTGGCAATCAGCCCCAGCATTTT,CASSGTGAGNQPQHF
-,TRBJ2-5,TRBV13,-,TGTGCCAGCAGCTTCGGCGGAGGCGGGGAGACCCAGTACTTC,CASSFGGGGETQYF
-,TRBJ1-2,TRBV5-5,-,TGTGCCAGCAGCTTCCGCCGGTTAAACTATGGCTACACCTTC,CASSFRRLNYGYTF
-,TRBJ1-4,TRBV28,-,TGTGCCAGCAGTTTAGGCACCCAGGTAGGGGGTGAAAAACTGTTTTTT,CASSLGTQVGGEKLFF
-,TRBJ1-3,TRBV7-2,once,TGTGCCAGCAGCCCCCAGGAGGGAAACACCATATATTTT,CASSPQEGNTIYF
-,TRBJ2-5,TRBV2,-,TGTGCCAGCAGGGGCGTCGGGAAGGAGACCCAGTACTTC,CASRGVGKETQYF
TRBD2,TRBJ2-2,TRBV29-1,-,TGCAGCGCCCGGGGGAGGGGTAACACCGGGGAGCTGTTTTTT,CSARGRGNTGELFF
TRBD1,TRBJ2-7,TRBV7-9,-,TGTGCCAGCAGCTTAGGGGGACAGCCGTACGAGCAGTACTTC,CASSLGGQPYEQYF
-,TRBJ1-2,TRBV5-4,-,TGTGCCAGCAGCTCCCCCCTAATGGGTGGAGGGTTAAGCTATGGCTACACCTTC,CASSSPLMGGGLSYGYTF